This passage covers 15 T cell receptor beta chains from one sample sequenced in a study of T cell repertoires in cytomegalovirus infection. TCRdb re-called the reads with MiXCR, one entry per CDR3 protein. The table lists around 300,000 distinct CDR3 sequences, around 9.5% of them singletons. The specimen was PBMCs. The receptors originated from a human donor in good health (CMV status not recorded). Some clones in this sample may be carry-over from other donors' samples.

This clonotype came up many times. The chain couples TRBV18 to TRBJ2-1; D ambiguous. Germline-derived CDR1 and CDR2 are KGHSH and LQKENI. This CDR3 has 16 amino acids. The V and J ends lost 3 bases and 0 bases respectively, with 12 bases between them. Written as DNA, the CDR3 is TGTGCCAGCTCACCGCCCTCGGGCTTCTCCTACAATGAGCAGTTCTTC. It codes for CASSPPSGFSYNEQFF.

V and J are TRBV28 and TRBJ2-7; D is ambiguous. The CDR3 has 13 residues. CDR1 and CDR2 (germline): MDHEN, SYDVKM. V dropped 10 bases and J dropped 6 bases, with 19 bases sitting between them. The CDR3 is CATQSGGLGEQYF. The CDR3, as DNA: TGTGCCACACAAAGTGGTGGGTTGGGCGAGCAGTACTTC.

This clonotype was observed at least ten times. The chain couples TRBV11-2 to TRBJ1-1; no definite D call. There are 14 residues in the CDR3. Germline CDR1 SGHAT, CDR2 FQNNGV. The V end lost 5 bases, the J end lost 1 base, and 11 bases lay between the germline ends. CDR3 in DNA: TGTGCCAGCAGCCAGTGGCAGCAGAACACTGAAGCTTTCTTT. It codes for CASSQWQQNTEAFF.

The J gene is TRBJ1-2, the V gene TRBV12-3 or TRBV12-4; the D gene is possibly TRBD1 (5 bases). V was clipped by 7 bases and J by 6 bases, with 15 bases between them. The CDR3 is made up of 13 amino acids. The chain's CDR3 is CASTPRGGNGYTF. Here the CDR3 DNA reads TGTGCCAGCACCCCGAGGGGAGGGAATGGCTACACCTTC.

As regards this clonotype: A much larger clone differs by one base, so this may be a read error. CDR3 loop: CASSADRAGGSPLHF. CDR3 nucleotides: TGTGCCAGCAGCGCCGACAGGGCTGGGGGTTCACCCCTCCACTTT. The chain employs TRBV7-2 and TRBJ1-6; the match to TRBD1 covers 7 bases. J gave up 9 bases and V 5 bases, and 10 bases lay outside the gene matches. Germline V gene data show CDR1 as SGHTA and CDR2 as FQGNSA. The CDR3 runs 15 residues.

This clonotype was found many times. This sequence joins TRBV2 and TRBJ2-1; D gene uncertain. Between the trimmed V and J ends, which lost 0 bases and 9 bases, there was a span of 3 bases. The germline V gene has CDR1 SNHLY and CDR2 FYNNEI. This CDR3 contains 11 residues. The CDR3 bases are TGTGCCAGCAGTGAAGCCCCTGAGCAGTTCTTC. This codes for CASSEAPEQFF.

The chain's CDR3 is CASRGTGTSDTQYF. As DNA, the CDR3 is TGTGCCAGCAGGGGGACAGGGACTTCAGATACGCAGTATTTT. V usage is TRBV7-9 and J usage is TRBJ2-3, with TRBD1 matching 9 bases. V lost 6 bases to trimming and J lost 4 bases; unmatched junction nucleotides: 5. Germline V CDR1 and CDR2: SEHNR, FQNEAQ (reference sequence). CDR3 length: 14 amino acids.

This clonotype was seen repeatedly, ten times or more. V usage is TRBV7-2 and J usage is TRBJ2-2, with 7 bases lining up with TRBD2. The V and J ends lost 3 bases and 4 bases, in that order; junction bases with no gene match: 5. The CDR3 runs 15 residues. CDR1 and CDR2 (germline): SGHTA, FQGNSA. CDR3 sequence reads: CASSFRGVGTGELFF. In nucleotides, the CDR3 is TGTGCCAGCAGCTTTCGGGGGGTGGGCACCGGGGAGCTGTTTTTT.

This clonotype occurred many times. The V call is TRBV7-9, the J call TRBJ1-5, with 8 bases identical to TRBD1. V lost 5 bases and J lost 4; bases outside the gene matches: 4. This CDR3 has 14 amino acids. The germline V gene has CDR1 SEHNR and CDR2 FQNEAQ (reference sequence). The CDR3 spells CASSHGQGNQPQHF. In nucleotides, the CDR3 is TGTGCCAGCAGCCATGGACAGGGTAATCAGCCCCAGCATTTT.

In this sample, this clonotype turned up a few times. CDR3 in DNA: TGTGCCAGCAGTCGTGAAACTGCGAACACCGGGGAGCTGTTTTTT. It codes for CASSRETANTGELFF. The chain couples TRBV6-1 to TRBJ2-2; D gene unclear. CDR3 length equals 15 residues. Trimming pared 5 bases from V and 0 bases from J, leaving 10 bases between. CDR1 MNHNS and CDR2 SASEGT come from the germline V gene.

This clonotype was counted many times. The rearrangement joins TRBV7-2 to TRBJ1-2, with 8 bases aligning to TRBD1. Trimming removed 7 bases from V and 2 bases from J; junction bases left unmatched: 6. This CDR3 has 14 residues. Germline V gene sequence: CDR1 SGHTA, CDR2 FQGNSA. CDR3 residues: CASTRGQVNYGYTF. CDR3 DNA sequence: TGTGCCAGCACCAGGGGACAGGTGAACTATGGCTACACCTTC.

Points on this clonotype: A junction end diverges from the germline sequence, so it may reflect a read error. The chain joins TRBV29-1 to TRBJ1-2; no clear D gene. The CDR3 is 14 amino acids. CDR1 and CDR2 from the germline V gene are SQVTM and ANQGSEA. The CDR3 DNA is TGCAGCGTTGAAGAGTTGGAGATAGGCTATGGCTACAACTTC. This encodes CSVEELEIGYGYNF.

The chain is built from TRBV19 and TRBJ2-7, with 8 bases fitting TRBD1. V lost 11 bases and J lost 2; bases outside the gene matches: 11. CDR3 length: 14 residues. CDR1 is LNHDA, CDR2 SQIVND, per germline (reference sequence). In DNA, the CDR3 is TGTGCCTCCCGACCCACAGGGGGTGCCTACGAGCAGTACTTC. It encodes CASRPTGGAYEQYF. The entire variable domain, with the rest obtained from reference TRBV19 and TRBJ2-7, is as follows: DGGITQSPKYLFRKEGQNVTLSCEQNLNHDAMYWYRQDPGQGLRLIYYSQIVNDFQKGDIAEGYSVSREKKESFPLTVTSAQKNPTAFYLCASRPTGGAYEQYFGPGTRLTVT.

This clonotype was found many times. The V and J genes are TRBV7-2 and TRBJ1-2, with 7 bases fitting TRBD1. J gave up 4 bases and V 5 bases, and 10 bases lay outside the gene matches. The germline V gene encodes CDR1 SGHTA and CDR2 FQGNSA. This CDR3 is 15 amino acids long. The DNA for the CDR3 is TGTGCCAGCAGCCCCGGGGACAGAGTCTCCTATGGCTACACCTTC. Amino acids: CASSPGDRVSYGYTF.

The chain recombines TRBV27 with TRBJ1-4; weak D call: TRBD1 (5 bases). CDR3 length equals 15 residues. Germline V gene lookup returns CDR1 MNHEY and CDR2 SMNVEV (reference sequence). V lost 2 bases and J 3 bases, leaving 10 bases between the germline ends. The chain's CDR3 is CASSLGGRANEKLFF. The CDR3 nucleotides read TGTGCCAGCAGTTTAGGAGGCAGGGCTAATGAAAAACTGTTTTTT.